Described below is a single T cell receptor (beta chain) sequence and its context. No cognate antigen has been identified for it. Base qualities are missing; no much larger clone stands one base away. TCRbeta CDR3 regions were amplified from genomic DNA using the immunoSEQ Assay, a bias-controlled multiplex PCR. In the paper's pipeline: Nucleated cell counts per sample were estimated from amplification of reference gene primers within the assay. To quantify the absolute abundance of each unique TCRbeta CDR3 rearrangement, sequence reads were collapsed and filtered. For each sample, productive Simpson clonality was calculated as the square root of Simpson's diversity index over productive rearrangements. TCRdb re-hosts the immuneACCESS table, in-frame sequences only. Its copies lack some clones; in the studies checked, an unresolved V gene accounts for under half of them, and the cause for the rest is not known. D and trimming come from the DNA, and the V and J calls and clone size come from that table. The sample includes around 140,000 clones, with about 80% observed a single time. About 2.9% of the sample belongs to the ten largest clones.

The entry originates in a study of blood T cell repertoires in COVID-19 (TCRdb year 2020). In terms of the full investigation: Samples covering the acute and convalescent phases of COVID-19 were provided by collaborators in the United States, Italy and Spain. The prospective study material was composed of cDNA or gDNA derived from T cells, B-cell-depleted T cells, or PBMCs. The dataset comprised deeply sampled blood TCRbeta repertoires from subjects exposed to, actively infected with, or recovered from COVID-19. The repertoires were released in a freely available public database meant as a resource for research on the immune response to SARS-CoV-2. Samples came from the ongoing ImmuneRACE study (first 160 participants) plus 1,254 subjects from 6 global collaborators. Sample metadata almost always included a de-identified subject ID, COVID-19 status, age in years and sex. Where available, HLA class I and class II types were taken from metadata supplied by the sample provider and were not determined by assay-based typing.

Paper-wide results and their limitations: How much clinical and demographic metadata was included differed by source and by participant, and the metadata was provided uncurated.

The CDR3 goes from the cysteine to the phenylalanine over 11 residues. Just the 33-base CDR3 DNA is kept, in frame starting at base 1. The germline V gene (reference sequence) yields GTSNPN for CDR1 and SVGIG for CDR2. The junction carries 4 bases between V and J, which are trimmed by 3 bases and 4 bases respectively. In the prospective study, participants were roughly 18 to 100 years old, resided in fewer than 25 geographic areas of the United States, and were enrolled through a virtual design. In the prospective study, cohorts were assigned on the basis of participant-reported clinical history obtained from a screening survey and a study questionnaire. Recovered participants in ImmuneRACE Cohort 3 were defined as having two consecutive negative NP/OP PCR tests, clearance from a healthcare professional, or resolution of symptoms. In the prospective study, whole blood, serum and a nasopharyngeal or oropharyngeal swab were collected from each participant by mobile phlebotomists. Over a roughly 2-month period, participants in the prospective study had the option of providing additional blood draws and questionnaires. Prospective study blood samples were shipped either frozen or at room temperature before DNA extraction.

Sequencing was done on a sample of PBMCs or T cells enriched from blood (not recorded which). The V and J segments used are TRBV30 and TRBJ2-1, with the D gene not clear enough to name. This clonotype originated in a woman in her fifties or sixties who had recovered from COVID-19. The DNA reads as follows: TGTGCCTGGAGACAGTACAATGAGCAGTTCTTC. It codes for CAWRQYNEQFF.